This T cell receptor (beta chain) was observed in a study of T cell responses to AZD1222 COVID-19 vaccine. The CDR3 runs to 14 residues. The trim removed 4 bases at V and 8 bases at J, leaving 5 bases unmatched. Germline V gene data show CDR1 as SGDLS and CDR2 as YYNGEE. TCRdb's copy holds only in-frame clones and misses some; the assay was immunoSEQ multiplex PCR. The profile covers 60,000 to 80,000 clones, with 85% appearing a single time and approximately 18% taken by the ten largest. The source was peripheral blood, collected on day 0 of AZD1222 vaccination. The receptor comes from an adult in good health. This chain joins TRBV9 and TRBJ1-4; 10 bases fit TRBD1. CDR3 DNA sequence: TGTGCCAGCAGCTCGACAGGGGGCCGAGAAAAACTGTTTTTT. Protein product: CASSSTGGREKLFF.